Only one count was recorded for the clone carrying this T cell receptor (beta chain). Source study methods: Reference gene primer amplification in the assay estimated nucleated cell counts. Clones were sequenced by immunoSEQ multiplex PCR, and TCRdb holds only the in-frame ones, with some missing. Clone size and the V and J calls come from that table; the DNA yielded D and trimming. This sample has around 77,000 clones, with approximately 90% found just once. These data are taken from a study of blood T cell repertoires in COVID-19. Turning to the study itself: Sites across the United States, Italy and Spain contributed samples from acute and convalescent COVID-19. T cells, B-cell-depleted T cells, or PBMCs supplied cDNA or gDNA.

The V gene lost 5 bases and the J gene lost 0 bases, with 7 bases spanning the gap. The CDR3 extends over 13 amino acids. The germline V gene encodes CDR1 LNHDA and CDR2 SQIVND (reference sequence). This TCR came from a woman aged 55-70 years with active COVID-19. Sequencing was performed on peripheral blood. The chain uses TRBV19 and TRBJ1-1, with D unresolved. The CDR3 loop is CASSSMLNTEAFF. The CDR3 DNA follows: TGTGCCAGTAGTTCCATGTTGAACACTGAAGCTTTCTTT.